The 21 T cell receptor beta chains listed next were all sequenced from one sample in a study of blood T cells in healthy people across ages. A second PCR of roughly 7 to 11 cycles used a sample-barcoded 5' primer and a J-beta primer mix. TCRdb re-analysed the 5' RACE reads in MiXCR, keeping a single row per CDR3 protein. The table has 650,000 to 950,000 distinct CDR3 sequences, 44% seen once. The specimen sequenced was blood. These receptor sequences come from a man in his sixties in good health.

The table lists this clonotype with a few counts. The J gene is TRBJ2-4, the V gene TRBV20-1; TRBD1 agrees at 7 bases. This CDR3 spans 14 amino acids. Germline values: CDR1 DFQATT, CDR2 SNEGSKA (reference sequence). Germline trimming cut 0 bases from V and 6 bases from J; bases unmatched to any gene: 5. The CDR3 loop reads CSARDRQGLNIQYF. CDR3 sequence (DNA): TGCAGTGCTAGAGACAGACAGGGTCTAAACATTCAGTACTTC.

The gene calls are TRBV13 and TRBJ2-5; 8 bases line up with TRBD1. The CDR3 runs to 14 residues. CDR1 PRHDT and CDR2 FYEKMQ come from the germline V gene (reference sequence). J gave up 11 bases and V 4 bases, and 12 bases lay outside the gene matches. CDR3 in DNA: TGTGCCAGCAGCTCCAGGGGGCGCGAGAATGAGCAGTACTTC. It yields the protein CASSSRGRENEQYF.

The sample holds a few counts of this clonotype. V is TRBV27 and J is TRBJ1-6, with a weak D call TRBD1 (5 bases). Trimming took off 4 bases at V and 12 bases at J, with 16 bases between the two ends. From germline, CDR1 is MNHEY and CDR2 SMNVEV (reference sequence). CDR3 length: 14 amino acids. CDR3 residues: CASSYGTAGLPLHF. The CDR3 DNA is TGTGCCAGCAGTTACGGGACTGCTGGTCTACCCCTCCACTTT.

This clonotype was seen only a few times. The chain uses TRBV7-2 and TRBJ2-7; D could derive from TRBD1 or TRBD2 (5 bases each). Germline assignment: CDR1 SGHTA and CDR2 FQGNSA. This CDR3 is built from 14 residues. V was clipped by 1 base and J by 1 base, with 8 bases between them. CDR3 sequence reads: CASSLDGTSYEQYF. CDR3 coding DNA: TGTGCCAGCAGCTTAGACGGGACGTCCTACGAGCAGTACTTC.

This clonotype was seen a few times. The CDR3 loop reads CASSPGQNNEQFF. In DNA, the CDR3 is TGTGCCAGCAGCCCGGGACAAAACAATGAGCAGTTCTTC. The chain carries TRBV28 and TRBJ2-1, with D possibly being TRBD1 (6 bases). The V and J ends lost 6 bases and 5 bases respectively, with 11 bases between them. Germline V gene data show CDR1 as MDHEN and CDR2 as SYDVKM. This CDR3 is built from 13 residues.

The chain is built from TRBV7-2 and TRBJ2-3; TRBD2 is a possible D gene (5 bases). V shed 1 base and J shed 8 bases, with 10 bases lying between them. Germline V lookup: CDR1 SGHTA, CDR2 FQGNSA. The CDR3 has 13 amino acids. The CDR3 region is CASSLGGWGTQYF. The CDR3 bases are TGTGCCAGCAGCTTAGGAGGGTGGGGTACGCAGTATTTT.

This clonotype has a handful of counts. This chain connects TRBV28 to TRBJ1-1, with D uncertain. The CDR3 runs to 17 residues. V was shortened by 4 bases and J by 1 base, with 19 bases between the two germline ends. Looked up from germline, CDR1 is MDHEN and CDR2 is SYDVKM. The CDR3 DNA reads TGTGCCAGCAGTTCCTGGGTTTTAGATAGAAGGAACACTGAAGCTTTCTTT. The encoded protein is CASSSWVLDRRNTEAFF.

This clonotype was counted a few times. This chain links TRBV4-3 with TRBJ1-2; 8 bases agree with TRBD1. CDR1 is LGHNA and CDR2 is YSLEER in the germline V gene. CDR3 size: 15 residues. The V segment lost 4 bases and the J segment 3 bases; nucleotides outside the gene matches: 7. This CDR3 is CASSPTRDRYYGYTF. The CDR3 DNA is TGCGCCAGCAGCCCCACCCGGGACAGGTACTATGGCTACACCTTC.

The rearrangement joins TRBV20-1 to TRBJ2-5, with unresolved D. Per germline, CDR1 DFQATT and CDR2 SNEGSKA (reference sequence). V was clipped by 3 bases and J by 4 bases, with 6 bases between them. The CDR3 consists of 11 residues. CDR3 residues: CSASNLETQYF. The CDR3, as DNA: TGCAGTGCTAGTAACTTAGAGACCCAGTACTTC.

This clonotype was picked up a small number of times. The J gene is TRBJ2-2, the V gene TRBV6-5; D gene unclear. The CDR3 has 15 amino acids. The germline V gene has CDR1 MNHEY and CDR2 SVGAGI. V was clipped by 2 bases and J by 5 bases, with 12 bases between them. CDR3 loop: CASSYGGLETGELFF. The CDR3, as DNA: TGTGCCAGCAGTTACGGCGGTCTTGAAACCGGGGAGCTGTTTTTT.

This clonotype was detected a few times. This chain connects TRBV28 to TRBJ1-6, with unresolved D. V was clipped by 2 bases and J by 0 bases, with 11 bases between them. The CDR3 has 17 residues. CDR1 MDHEN and CDR2 SYDVKM come from the germline V gene. The CDR3 nucleotides are TGTGCCAGCAGTTTAATGGGCAGAAGCTCCTATAATTCACCCCTCCACTTT. As protein: CASSLMGRSSYNSPLHF.

This clonotype was seen a handful of times. The chain recombines TRBV7-2 with TRBJ2-7; possibly TRBD2 for D (6 bases). The ends were cut back, 1 base at V and 6 bases at J, with 13 bases in the middle. Germline assignment: CDR1 SGHTA and CDR2 FQGNSA. This CDR3 comprises 14 residues. CDR3 in DNA: TGTGCCAGCAGCTTAGGGGGGTATAGCGGCGAGCAGTACTTC. Its protein is CASSLGGYSGEQYF.

This chain links TRBV6-5 with TRBJ1-6, with TRBD1 identical over 7 bases. The CDR3 consists of 18 residues. CDR1 is MNHEY and CDR2 is SVGAGI in the germline V gene. The V segment lost 2 bases and the J segment 0 bases; nucleotides outside the gene matches: 7. The CDR3 DNA is TGTGCCAGCAGTTACCCCATACAGGGGAGCTCCTATAATTCACCCCTCCACTTT. Translation: CASSYPIQGSSYNSPLHF.

V and J are TRBV20-1 and TRBJ2-3, with a possible D match to TRBD2 (6 bases). V lost 3 bases, J lost 1 base, and 14 bases lay in between. CDR1 DFQATT and CDR2 SNEGSKA come from the germline V gene (reference sequence). The CDR3 is 15 residues long. The CDR3 DNA is TGCAGTGCTAGGCTTTCCGGCGGGGGCACAGATACGCAGTATTTT. Protein product: CSARLSGGGTDTQYF.

This clonotype was observed a single time. The chain couples TRBV6-5 to TRBJ2-7; no definite D call. This CDR3 has 15 residues. V lost 6 bases and J lost 0, with 15 bases in between. Germline loops: CDR1 MNHEY, CDR2 SVGAGI. The CDR3 loop reads CASSPMGWSSYEQYF. Here the CDR3 DNA reads TGTGCCAGCAGCCCAATGGGGTGGAGCTCCTACGAGCAGTACTTC.

This clonotype was detected only a few times. J is TRBJ2-7 and V is TRBV20-1, with 7 nucleotides matching TRBD2. The CDR3 has 18 amino acids. Per germline, CDR1 DFQATT and CDR2 SNEGSKA (reference sequence). The trim removed 5 bases at V and 2 bases at J, leaving 21 bases unmatched. The CDR3 sequence: CSAPVSSGAAVVPYEQYF. For the CDR3, the DNA is TGCAGTGCTCCCGTTTCCAGCGGGGCCGCCGTCGTTCCCTACGAGCAGTACTTC.

This clonotype has a count of ten or more. The chain is built from TRBV5-1 and TRBJ2-3; D is possibly TRBD2 (6 bases). The CDR3 is 16 residues long. V dropped 4 bases and J dropped 2 bases, with 17 bases sitting between them. The germline CDR1 and CDR2 sequences are SGHRS and YFSETQ. As DNA, the CDR3 is TGCGCCAGCAGCCAGAAAGCGGGCCAGGACACAGATACGCAGTATTTT. Translating gives CASSQKAGQDTDTQYF. Based on the CDR3 plus reference TRBV5-1 and TRBJ2-3, the full variable domain is KAGVTQTPRYLIKTRGQQVTLSCSPISGHRSVSWYQQTPGQGLQFLFEYFSETQRNKGNFPGRFSGRQFSNSRSEMNVSTLELGDSALYLCASSQKAGQDTDTQYFGPGTRLTVL.

This chain joins TRBV12-3 or TRBV12-4 and TRBJ1-2; unclear D gene. The CDR3 has 11 residues. V lost 1 base and J 7 bases, leaving 4 bases between the germline ends. DNA for the CDR3: TGTGCCAGCAGTTTAGGATGTGGCTACACCTTC. Protein sequence: CASSLGCGYTF.

The V call is TRBV12-3 or TRBV12-4, the J call TRBJ2-1; D might be TRBD1 (6 bases). The CDR3 spans 12 residues. V lost 4 bases to trimming and J lost 10 bases, with 11 bases between them. CDR3 loop: CASSSGVREQFF. In DNA form, the CDR3 reads TGTGCCAGCAGTTCAGGGGTGCGAGAGCAGTTCTTC.

The chain has TRBV27 and TRBJ2-5; a weak D match, TRBD2 (6 bases). This CDR3 spans 14 amino acids. The V gene's germline CDR1 is MNHEY and CDR2 SMNVEV (reference sequence). The V end lost 5 bases, the J end lost 1 base, and 11 bases lay between the germline ends. The CDR3 coding sequence is TGTGCCAGCAGTCGCCGACTAGGCCAAGAGACCCAGTACTTC. Protein sequence: CASSRRLGQETQYF.

The chain employs TRBV20-1 and TRBJ2-4; a possible D gene is TRBD2 (5 bases). Germline V gene lookup returns CDR1 DFQATT and CDR2 SNEGSKA (reference sequence). CDR3 length: 15 amino acids. The ends were cut back, 0 bases at V and 0 bases at J, with 9 bases in the middle. CDR3 protein: CSARESGIAKNIQYF. The CDR3 DNA follows: TGCAGTGCTAGAGAAAGCGGAATAGCCAAAAACATTCAGTACTTC.